Presented here are 18 T cell receptor beta chains from one specimen sequenced in a study of blood T cell repertoires in COVID-19. Sequenced by immunoSEQ multiplex PCR; TCRdb stores in-frame clones only, minus some. This table holds around 110,000 clones, over 60% found once. Sequencing was done on a sample of peripheral blood. The receptors here all came from a man aged 65-85 years with acute or convalescent COVID-19.

The genes are TRBV10-2 and TRBJ2-1, with 11 bases fitting TRBD2. Per germline, CDR1 WSHSY and CDR2 SAAADI. Germline trimming cut 1 base from V and 7 bases from J; bases unmatched to any gene: 6. The CDR3 has 16 residues. Written as DNA, the CDR3 is TGCGCCAGCAGTGAGTTAGTAGCGGGGGGGCGGAATGAGCAGTTCTTC. It translates to CASSELVAGGRNEQFF.

The chain employs TRBV11-2 and TRBJ2-7; 9 bases are shared with TRBD1. This CDR3 region has 14 residues. Germline-derived CDR1 and CDR2 are SGHAT and FQNNGV. J lost 3 bases, V lost 4 bases, and 4 bases had no gene match. The chain's CDR3 is CASSSTDRGYEQYF. The DNA for the CDR3 is TGTGCCAGCAGCTCGACGGACAGGGGCTACGAGCAGTACTTC. The full variable domain, its missing parts supplied by reference TRBV11-2 and TRBJ2-7, is EAGVAQSPRYKIIEKRQSVAFWCNPISGHATLYWYQQILGQGPKLLIQFQNNGVVDDSQLPKDRFSAERLKGVDSTLKIQPAKLEDSAVYLCASSSTDRGYEQYFGPGTRLTVT.

The chain uses TRBV3-1 (or the pseudogene TRBV3-2) and TRBJ1-1; D not certain. Germline CDR1 reads LGHDT; CDR2 reads YNNKEL (reference sequence). Trimming left V 1 base short and J 7 bases short, with 13 bases between. The CDR3 consists of 14 residues. The CDR3 here is CASSQGLRENEAFF. CDR3 bases: TGTGCCAGCAGCCAAGGTCTTAGGGAGAATGAAGCTTTCTTT.

The chain joins TRBV6-5 to TRBJ2-2, with TRBD1 matching 9 bases. V was clipped by 8 bases and J by 5 bases; unmatched bases: 9. The CDR3 spans 15 residues. The germline V gene encodes CDR1 MNHEY and CDR2 SVGAGI. The chain's CDR3 is CASYGTGKSTGELFF. The CDR3 DNA is TGTGCCAGCTACGGGACAGGGAAGAGTACCGGGGAGCTGTTTTTT.

The chain couples TRBV3-1 (or the pseudogene TRBV3-2) to TRBJ1-1; TRBD1 is a possible D gene (5 bases). CDR1 and CDR2 (germline): LGHDT, YNNKEL (reference sequence). V lost 3 bases and J 5 bases, leaving 16 bases between the germline ends. This CDR3 region has 15 residues. CDR3 nucleotide sequence: TGTGCCAGCAGCCAGTGGGGCAGTGAAGAGACTGAAGCTTTCTTT. Translation gives CASSQWGSEETEAFF.

The chain employs TRBV23-1 and TRBJ2-7; D unresolved. TRBV23-1 is classed as an ORF, of uncertain function. V lost 0 bases and J lost 3, with 12 bases in between. The CDR3 consists of 15 residues. The CDR3 DNA follows: TGCGCCAGCAGTCAATCGAAGGAGTGTGGCTACGAGCAGTACTTC. This translates into CASSQSKECGYEQYF.

The rearrangement joins TRBV6-6 to TRBJ1-3; TRBD1 aligns across 7 bases. The CDR3 is 15 residues long. Germline CDR1 reads MNHNY; CDR2 reads SVGAGI (reference sequence). J gave up 0 bases and V 6 bases, and 5 bases lay outside the gene matches. CDR3 bases: TGTGCCAGCAGGTCGACAGGGAACTCTGGAAACACCATATATTTT. Amino acid sequence: CASRSTGNSGNTIYF.

The chain couples TRBV9 to TRBJ2-5; D perhaps matches TRBD1 (6 bases). The CDR3 extends over 14 amino acids. CDR1 and CDR2 (germline): SGDLS, YYNGEE. The V end was cut by 4 bases, the J end by 1 base, with 11 bases between. CDR3 amino acids: CASSYDRTQETQYF. In nucleotides, the CDR3 is TGTGCCAGCAGCTACGACAGGACCCAAGAGACCCAGTACTTC.

The chain combines TRBV3-1 (or the pseudogene TRBV3-2) with TRBJ2-7; 7 nucleotides align to TRBD2. The CDR3 spans 12 residues. Per the germline V gene, CDR1 is LGHDT and CDR2 is YNNKEL (reference sequence). J was trimmed by 3 bases and V by 6 bases; bases with no gene match: 2. The CDR3 sequence is CASRRGDYEQYF. In DNA, the CDR3 is TGTGCCAGCAGACGGGGGGACTACGAGCAGTACTTC.

V gene TRBV7-3 combines with J gene TRBJ1-2; tentative D call: TRBD1 (5 bases). The CDR3 is 14 amino acids. Germline CDR1 SGHTA, CDR2 FQGTGA. Trimming cost V 4 bases and J 1 base, with 10 bases left between them. The CDR3 spells CASSSQGSNYGYTF. CDR3 bases: TGTGCCAGCAGCTCGCAGGGAAGTAACTATGGCTACACCTTC.

The chain carries TRBV6-2 or TRBV6-3 and TRBJ2-3; 9 bases map to TRBD2. CDR1 and CDR2 from the germline V gene are MNHEY and SVGEGT. The CDR3 is made up of 15 amino acids. The ends lost 2 bases at V and 6 bases at J; junction bases unmatched: 6. The CDR3 DNA is TGTGCCAGCAGTTACCGAGCGGGGGGCGCGGATACGCAGTATTTT. Translating it yields CASSYRAGGADTQYF.

Turning to this clone: Other DNA sequences in the sample encode the same CDR3. The chain joins TRBV7-2 to TRBJ2-1; a weak D match, TRBD2 (7 bases). V lost 1 base and J lost 8, with 12 bases in between. CDR1 and CDR2 from the germline V gene are SGHTA and FQGNSA. This CDR3 spans 14 amino acids. CDR3 residues: CASSLGGGRDEQFF. Written as DNA, the CDR3 is TGTGCCAGCAGCTTAGGGGGGGGCCGAGATGAGCAGTTCTTC. The whole variable domain, remainder taken from reference TRBV7-2 and TRBJ2-1, is GAGVSQSPSNKVTEKGKDVELRCDPISGHTALYWYRQSLGQGLEFLIYFQGNSAPDKSGLPSDRFSAERTGGSVSTLTIQRTQQEDSAVYLCASSLGGGRDEQFFGPGTRLTVL.

This chain links TRBV15 with TRBJ2-5; TRBD2 is a possible D gene (6 bases). The CDR3 has 15 residues. The germline V gene has CDR1 LNHNV and CDR2 YYDKDF (reference sequence). Deletions cut 0 bases from V and 5 bases from J, with 13 bases between. The CDR3 loop reads CATSRDRGKGETQYF. The CDR3 region has the DNA TGTGCCACCAGCAGAGATCGGGGGAAGGGCGAGACCCAGTACTTC.

The chain is built from TRBV19 and TRBJ1-2, with TRBD1 matching over 8 bases. Unmatched junction bases numbered 6, after V lost 3 bases and J lost 3 bases. CDR1 is LNHDA and CDR2 is SQIVND in the germline V gene (reference sequence). This CDR3 has 15 amino acids. The CDR3 is CASSISGGVDYGYTF. Here the CDR3 DNA reads TGTGCCAGTAGTATTTCAGGGGGCGTCGACTATGGCTACACCTTC. Based on the CDR3 plus reference TRBV19 and TRBJ1-2, the full variable domain is DGGITQSPKYLFRKEGQNVTLSCEQNLNHDAMYWYRQDPGQGLRLIYYSQIVNDFQKGDIAEGYSVSREKKESFPLTVTSAQKNPTAFYLCASSISGGVDYGYTFGSGTRLTVV.

The chain combines TRBV2 with TRBJ1-2; D ambiguous. Germline CDR1 is SNHLY and CDR2 is FYNNEI. Deletions cut 8 bases from V and 5 bases from J, with 27 bases between. This CDR3 comprises 17 residues. The CDR3 DNA is TGTGCCAGCGCTGCCGGGAACAAACGACCCGGAGTTTATGGCTACACCTTC. Amino acids: CASAAGNKRPGVYGYTF.

This chain joins TRBV14 and TRBJ1-6, with unresolved D. The ends were cut back, 3 bases at V and 10 bases at J, with 19 bases in the middle. In germline, CDR1 is SGHDN, CDR2 FVKESK. CDR3 length: 16 amino acids. The DNA of the CDR3 is TGTGCCAGCAGCCACCAGGCATCCCCGCCAACCTCACCCCTCCACTTT. Translation gives CASSHQASPPTSPLHF. Full variable domain (outside the CDR3, taken from reference TRBV14 and TRBJ1-6): EAGVTQFPSHSVIEKGQTVTLRCDPISGHDNLYWYRRVMGKEIKFLLHFVKESKQDESGMPNNRFLAERTGGTYSTLKVQPAELEDSGVYFCASSHQASPPTSPLHFGNGTRLTVT.

In its sample, this clone was seen a few times. V is TRBV7-9 and J is TRBJ1-6, with a tentative D call TRBD1 (5 bases). Germline CDR1 is SEHNR and CDR2 is FQNEAQ (reference sequence). The CDR3 is 12 amino acids. The V and J ends lost 8 bases and 12 bases respectively, with 14 bases between them. The DNA of the CDR3 is TGTGCCAGCGGTCATAGGGGAGGACCCCTCCACTTT. It specifies CASGHRGGPLHF.

This clone was recorded only once. The chain links TRBV5-1 to TRBJ2-1; TRBD1 is a possible D gene (5 bases). CDR1 SGHRS and CDR2 YFSETQ come from the germline V gene. V gave up 8 bases and J gave up 3 bases, with 12 bases separating them. The CDR3 has 13 amino acids. CDR3 sequence reads: CASGRAGYNEQFF. The CDR3 region has the DNA TGCGCCAGTGGCAGGGCAGGCTACAATGAGCAGTTCTTC.